This T cell receptor beta chain was sequenced for a study of T-cell memory formation after mild COVID-19. Study overall: TCR clusters were largely donor specific.

Germline V lookup: CDR1 SGHRS, CDR2 YFSETQ. The V end was cut by 1 base, the J end by 8 bases, with 19 bases between. This CDR3 is built from 16 residues. The study's findings and limits: Clones that contracted from day 15 to 85 had balanced CD4/CD8; later expanders were CD4+ biased. Researchers found some responding clones in pre-infection memory, a sign that cross-reactive memory joined. A second wave of clones peaked on day 37, and their SARS-CoV-2 specificity went unconfirmed.

TCRdb re-called the 5' RACE reads through MiXCR, storing one row per CDR3 protein. Of fewer than 300,000 distinct CDR3 sequences listed, 15% to 20% were seen once; the top ten hold 20% to 25%. As to this clonotype: The antigen is not known.

The TCR comes from a man aged 18-30 years who had mild COVID-19 (a few samples of this study predate the infection). Cell type and time point are not known. V gene TRBV5-1 combines with J gene TRBJ2-4; a weak D match, TRBD1 (6 bases). The sample taken for sequencing was PBMCs or a T cell subset sorted from them (not recorded which). In nucleotides, the CDR3 is TGCGCCAGCAGCTTGACCTCGACAGGAAAGGGGCACATTCAGTACTTC. This codes for CASSLTSTGKGHIQYF.